This paragraph covers one TCR beta chain sequence. Per the authors' pipeline: Reference gene primer amplification in the assay estimated nucleated cell counts. Method: immunoSEQ multiplex PCR; TCRdb's copy keeps in-frame clones and lacks some. V and J calls and clone size follow that table, whereas D and trimming were derived from the DNA. Of some 390,000 clones in the sample, around nine tenths were seen once. This CDR3 has 13 residues. Looked up from germline, CDR1 is SNHLY and CDR2 is FYNNEI. V was shortened by 9 bases and J by 6 bases, with 17 bases between the two germline ends. The record originates from a study of blood T cell repertoires in COVID-19. Study context: Nucleic acid was either cDNA or gDNA, and it came from T cells, B-cell-depleted T cells, or PBMCs.

The study recruited people aged roughly 18 to 100 years across around 23 US areas. Cohort 3 recovery required two negative PCRs, clearance, or symptom resolution. The sequence derives from a young woman who had recovered from COVID-19. This sequence joins TRBV2 and TRBJ1-2; maybe TRBD1 (6 bases). The sequenced sample consisted of PBMCs or T cells enriched from blood (not recorded which). CDR3 bases: TGTGCCAGGGTGGACAGTGGTGAGGATGGCTACACCTTC. Its protein product is CARVDSGEDGYTF.